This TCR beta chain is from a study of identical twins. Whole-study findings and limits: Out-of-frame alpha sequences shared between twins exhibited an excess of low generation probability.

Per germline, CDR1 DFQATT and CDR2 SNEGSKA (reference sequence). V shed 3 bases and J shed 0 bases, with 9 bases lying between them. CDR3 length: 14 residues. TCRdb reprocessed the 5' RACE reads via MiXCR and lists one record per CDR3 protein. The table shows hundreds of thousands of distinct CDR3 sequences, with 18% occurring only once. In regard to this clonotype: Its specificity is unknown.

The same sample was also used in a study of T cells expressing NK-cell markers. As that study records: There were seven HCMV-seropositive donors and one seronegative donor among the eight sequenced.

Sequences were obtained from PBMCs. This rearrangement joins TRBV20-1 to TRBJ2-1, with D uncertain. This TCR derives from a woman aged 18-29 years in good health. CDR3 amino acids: CSARDGSSYNEQFF. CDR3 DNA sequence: TGCAGTGCTAGGGACGGTAGCTCCTACAATGAGCAGTTCTTC.